These 24 T cell receptor beta chains were sequenced from one sample in a study of siplizumab effects on memory and regulatory T cells. The method was immunoSEQ multiplex PCR; TCRdb's version includes in-frame clones alone and lacks a portion of them. Of about 100,000 clones detected, about 95% appear once; the ten largest clones hold 1% to 1.5%. Material for sequencing was non-Treg CD4+ T cells sorted from blood. These receptors came from a human donor in good health.

The gene calls are TRBV20-1 and TRBJ2-1, with D unclear. The ends were cut back, 2 bases at V and 9 bases at J, with 8 bases in the middle. Germline values: CDR1 DFQATT, CDR2 SNEGSKA (reference sequence). CDR3 length: 11 amino acids. The CDR3 DNA reads TGCAGTGCTAGATCCAGTACTGAGCAGTTCTTC. Amino acid sequence: CSARSSTEQFF.

The rearrangement links TRBV5-6 to TRBJ1-2; D not certain. Trimming pared 0 bases from V and 8 bases from J, leaving 11 bases between. The CDR3 contains 13 residues. Germline loops: CDR1 SGHDT, CDR2 YYEEEE. The CDR3 loop is CASSLVGNEGYTF. The CDR3 coding sequence is TGTGCCAGCAGCTTGGTAGGCAATGAAGGCTACACCTTC.

This clone was seen a single time. This chain links TRBV7-9 with TRBJ2-7, with TRBD2 matching 10 bases. Trimming took 4 bases from V and 3 from J; bases not matched to a gene: 0. Germline loops: CDR1 SEHNR, CDR2 FQNEAQ (reference sequence). The CDR3 has 13 amino acids. This CDR3 reads CASSSSGSYEQYF. As DNA, the CDR3 is TGTGCCAGCAGCTCTAGCGGGAGCTACGAGCAGTACTTC.

V and J are TRBV4-1 and TRBJ2-2; D gene unclear. This CDR3 region has 14 residues. Per the germline V gene, CDR1 is MGHRA and CDR2 is YSYEKL. V was pared by 4 bases and J by 2 bases, with 8 bases between. The CDR3 spells CASSPQGNTGELFF. CDR3 DNA: TGCGCCAGCAGCCCTCAAGGCAACACCGGGGAGCTGTTTTTT.

The J gene is TRBJ2-1, the V gene TRBV4-2, with a tentative D call TRBD2 (7 bases). Germline V gene sequence: CDR1 LGHNA, CDR2 YNFKEQ. CDR3 length: 16 residues. V lost 0 bases to trimming and J lost 4 bases, with 13 bases between them. The CDR3 DNA is TGTGCCAGCAGCCAAGAATGGGGGGGCGCGTACAATGAGCAGTTCTTC. Amino acids: CASSQEWGGAYNEQFF.

The gene calls are TRBV6-5 and TRBJ2-7; 8 nucleotides agree with TRBD1. CDR1 is MNHEY, CDR2 SVGAGI, per germline. The CDR3 sequence is 13 residues long. The junction had 6 bases not matched to a gene; V was cut back by 7 bases and J by 4 bases. The CDR3 DNA reads as TGTGCCAGCATGGGACAGGCTCTATACGAGCAGTACTTC. It encodes CASMGQALYEQYF.

In this sample, this clone turned up once. This rearrangement joins TRBV28 to TRBJ1-1; TRBD1 is a possible D gene (6 bases). The CDR3 sequence is 14 residues long. The V gene lost 3 bases and the J gene lost 11 bases, with 19 bases spanning the gap. Germline assignment: CDR1 MDHEN and CDR2 SYDVKM. The CDR3 region has the DNA TGTGCCAGCAGTTTGCAACACAGGGACTGGTACGCTTTCTTT. Protein: CASSLQHRDWYAFF. The complete variable domain, with remaining parts taken from reference TRBV28 and TRBJ1-1, reads DVKVTQSSRYLVKRTGEKVFLECVQDMDHENMFWYRQDPGLGLRLIYFSYDVKMKEKGDIPEGYSVSREKKERFSLILESASTNQTSMYLCASSLQHRDWYAFFGQGTRLTVV.

CDR3 loop: CASSLGGGQETQYF. In nucleotides, the CDR3 is TGTGCCAGCAGCTTAGGTGGAGGTCAAGAGACCCAGTACTTC. The J gene is TRBJ2-5, the V gene TRBV11-3; a possible D gene is TRBD2 (5 bases). The V end lost 1 base, the J end lost 2 bases, and 8 bases lay between the germline ends. The CDR3 consists of 14 residues. CDR1 SGHNT and CDR2 YENEEA come from the germline V gene.

The chain has TRBV10-1 and TRBJ2-4, with TRBD1 identical over 9 bases. From germline, CDR1 is WNHNN and CDR2 SYGVQD (reference sequence). V dropped 8 bases and J dropped 6; count of bases not matched to a gene: 8. The CDR3 loop spans 14 amino acids. CDR3 loop: CASRSTGGSNIQYF. CDR3 coding DNA: TGCGCCAGCCGATCGACAGGGGGTTCAAACATTCAGTACTTC.

The V and J genes are TRBV2 and TRBJ2-3; 7 bases map to TRBD1. The J segment lost 1 base and the V segment lost 5 bases, leaving 3 bases of the junction unmatched. Germline lookup yields CDR1 SNHLY and CDR2 FYNNEI. The CDR3 is made up of 14 amino acids. The CDR3 DNA reads TGTGCCAGCAGTTCTGACAGGGGCACAGATACGCAGTATTTT. Translation gives CASSSDRGTDTQYF.

The J gene is TRBJ2-3, the V gene TRBV2, with TRBD1 matching over 10 bases. The CDR3 runs to 15 residues. Germline V CDR1 and CDR2: SNHLY, FYNNEI. The V segment lost 7 bases and the J segment 5 bases; nucleotides outside the gene matches: 9. The CDR3 protein is CASIPGTGVQDTQYF. The CDR3 nucleotides are TGTGCCAGCATCCCAGGGACAGGGGTTCAAGATACGCAGTATTTT.

The genes are TRBV11-2 and TRBJ2-3, with D unclear. With 8 bases removed from V and 3 bases from J, the gap between germline ends came to 15 bases. The length of the CDR3 is 14 residues. The germline CDR1 and CDR2 sequences are SGHAT and FQNNGV. CDR3: CASHRSLGTDTQYF. CDR3 coding DNA: TGTGCCAGCCACCGGTCCCTGGGAACAGATACGCAGTATTTT.

The gene calls are TRBV18 and TRBJ2-5; TRBD1 aligns across 8 bases. Looked up from germline, CDR1 is KGHSH and CDR2 is LQKENI. This CDR3 has 18 amino acids. V gave up 0 bases and J gave up 1 base; unmatched junction bases: 10. CDR3 region: CASSPPGVIGTGQETQYF. In DNA form, the CDR3 reads TGTGCCAGCTCACCACCTGGGGTCATCGGGACAGGCCAAGAGACCCAGTACTTC. Looking up the rest from reference TRBV18 and TRBJ2-5 gives the full variable domain: NAGVMQNPRHLVRRRGQEARLRCSPMKGHSHVYWYRQLPEEGLKFMVYLQKENIIDESGMPKERFSAEFPKEGPSILRIQQVVRGDSAAYFCASSPPGVIGTGQETQYFGPGTRLLVL.

This clone was recorded a few times. The CDR3 DNA reads TGTGCCAGCAGCTTAGGCAGGGATCAGCCCCAGCATTTT. Translated: CASSLGRDQPQHF. The J gene is TRBJ1-5, the V gene TRBV7-9, with a weak D call TRBD1 (5 bases). Germline loops: CDR1 SEHNR, CDR2 FQNEAQ (reference sequence). The CDR3 consists of 13 residues. Trimming removed 1 base from V and 5 bases from J, with 6 bases in between.

The V call is TRBV4-1, the J call TRBJ1-2; D gene unclear. CDR3 size: 15 residues. Per the germline V gene, CDR1 is MGHRA and CDR2 is YSYEKL. V lost 4 bases, J lost 3 bases, and 15 bases lay in between. The CDR3 nucleotides read TGCGCCAGCAGCCCATCCTCCCAGGTGTACTATGGCTACACCTTC. It is translated as CASSPSSQVYYGYTF.

This chain uses TRBV5-1 with TRBJ2-1; 7 positions match TRBD2. The V segment lost 7 bases and the J segment 0 bases; nucleotides outside the gene matches: 13. Germline CDR1 reads SGHRS; CDR2 reads YFSETQ. The CDR3 totals 17 residues. Here the CDR3 DNA reads TGCGCCAGCGGATTCACTAGCGTGACGAGCTCCTACAATGAGCAGTTCTTC. Encoded protein: CASGFTSVTSSYNEQFF.

The genes are TRBV4-2 and TRBJ2-3; D ambiguous. This CDR3 comprises 16 residues. CDR1 is LGHNA and CDR2 is YNFKEQ in the germline V gene. The V and J ends lost 5 bases and 2 bases respectively, with 17 bases between them. This CDR3 reads CASSGRGRRYTDTQYF. The CDR3 DNA reads as TGTGCCAGCAGCGGGCGTGGCAGGAGATACACAGATACGCAGTATTTT.

The rearrangement joins TRBV4-2 to TRBJ1-5; D gene ambiguous. The V end was cut by 3 bases, the J end by 7 bases, with 10 bases between. The CDR3 totals 13 residues. Germline V lookup: CDR1 LGHNA, CDR2 YNFKEQ. CDR3 amino acids: CASSQDPTQPQHF. CDR3 DNA: TGTGCCAGCAGCCAGGATCCCACACAGCCCCAGCATTTT.

This clone has more than one count but fewer than ten. The chain couples TRBV27 to TRBJ1-4, with D hard to call. The V gene's germline CDR1 is MNHEY and CDR2 SMNVEV (reference sequence). V was trimmed by 7 bases and J by 0 bases, leaving 3 bases between them. This CDR3 is 12 amino acids long. Here the CDR3 DNA reads TGTGCCAGCACCTCAACTAATGAAAAACTGTTTTTT. This encodes CASTSTNEKLFF.

CDR3 region: CAISESSLGNYEQYF. CDR3 nucleotide sequence: TGTGCCATCAGTGAGTCGTCTTTAGGGAACTACGAGCAGTACTTC. The chain joins TRBV10-3 to TRBJ2-7; D not certain. V was trimmed by 0 bases and J by 3 bases, leaving 12 bases between them. This CDR3 is built from 15 residues. Germline assignment: CDR1 ENHRY and CDR2 SYGVKD.

The V and J genes are TRBV10-3 and TRBJ2-5; no clear D. CDR1 ENHRY and CDR2 SYGVKD come from the germline V gene. The CDR3 has 13 amino acids. V dropped 6 bases and J dropped 4 bases, with 12 bases sitting between them. The CDR3 loop reads CAIRDMAGETQYF. DNA for the CDR3: TGTGCCATCAGAGACATGGCCGGAGAGACCCAGTACTTC.

The V gene is TRBV28, the J gene TRBJ2-3; no definite D call. CDR1 and CDR2 from the germline V gene are MDHEN and SYDVKM. The CDR3 is made up of 12 amino acids. The germline V and J ends were trimmed by 3 bases and 0 bases, with 1 base remaining between them. The CDR3 DNA reads TGTGCCAGCAGTTTTAGCACAGATACGCAGTATTTT. Its translation: CASSFSTDTQYF.

The rearrangement uses TRBV10-3 and TRBJ2-7; D perhaps matches TRBD2 (6 bases). The germline V gene has CDR1 ENHRY and CDR2 SYGVKD. The CDR3 is 13 residues long. Trimming took 0 bases from V and 6 from J, leaving 9 bases between them. CDR3 sequence: CAISESQGGEQYF. Here the CDR3 DNA reads TGTGCCATCAGTGAGTCGCAGGGAGGCGAGCAGTACTTC.

The gene calls are TRBV6-1 and TRBJ1-5; 11 bases line up with TRBD1. Germline CDR1 reads MNHNS; CDR2 reads SASEGT. The V and J ends lost 2 bases and 13 bases, in that order; junction bases with no gene match: 13. There are 16 residues in the CDR3. CDR3 amino acids: CASSETRTGGGQRQHF. Written as DNA, the CDR3 is TGTGCCAGCAGTGAAACCCGGACAGGGGGCGGTCAGCGTCAGCATTTT.